The sequence of this T cell receptor (beta chain) was determined in a study of shared clonotypes between healthy human individuals. Study-wide results and caveats: Memory subsets had estimated richness that was generally smaller than that of naive subsets.

Genomic DNA (from each subset) was split evenly across several immunoSEQ plates. TCRdb's copy holds only in-frame clones and misses some; the assay was immunoSEQ multiplex PCR. The repertoire holds some 2.4 million clones, with over 85% as singletons. A remark on this clone: Antigen unknown. Distinct nucleotide sequences in the sample also encode this CDR3.

Trimming took 2 bases from V and 4 from J, leaving 5 bases between them. The CDR3 sequence is 13 residues long. CDR1 is MDHEN, CDR2 SYDVKM, per germline. The specimen was naive CD4+ T cells from PBMCs. The subset: CD45RA+ positively selected. The chain recombines TRBV28 with TRBJ2-2; D is unresolved. The sequence derives from a man between 18 and 35 years old in good health. Some clones in this sample may be carry-over from other donors' samples. In nucleotides, the CDR3 is TGTGCCAGCAGTTTACTGGGCACCGGGGAGCTGTTTTTT. Its protein is CASSLLGTGELFF.